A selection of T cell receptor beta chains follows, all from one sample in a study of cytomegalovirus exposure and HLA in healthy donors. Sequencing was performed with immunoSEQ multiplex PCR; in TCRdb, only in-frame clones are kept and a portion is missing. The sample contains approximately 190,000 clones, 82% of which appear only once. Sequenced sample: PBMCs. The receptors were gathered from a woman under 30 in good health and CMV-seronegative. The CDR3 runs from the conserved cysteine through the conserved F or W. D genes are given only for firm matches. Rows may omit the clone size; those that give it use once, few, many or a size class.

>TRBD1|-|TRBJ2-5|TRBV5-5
CASSLGVSAQGKETQYF
TGTGCCAGCAGCTTGGGAGTTTCGGCACAGGGGAAAGAGACCCAGTACTTC
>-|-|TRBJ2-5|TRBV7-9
CASSFAAGVSYF
TGTGCCAGCAGCTTTGCGGCGGGTGTTTCGTACTTC
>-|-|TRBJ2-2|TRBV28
CASSLGQTNTGELFF
TGTGCCAGCAGTTTAGGACAGACGAACACCGGGGAGCTGTTTTTT
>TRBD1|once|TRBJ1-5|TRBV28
CASLGTAKGNQPQHF
TGTGCCAGCCTTGGGACAGCCAAGGGCAATCAGCCCCAGCATTTT
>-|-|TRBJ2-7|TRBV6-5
CASSYSLGDYEQYF
TGTGCCAGCAGTTACTCGTTAGGGGACTACGAGCAGTACTTC
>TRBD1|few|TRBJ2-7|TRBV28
CASSPGTGPTYEQYF
TGTGCCAGCAGCCCCGGGACAGGGCCTACCTACGAGCAGTACTTC
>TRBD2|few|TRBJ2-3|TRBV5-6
CASSLSSGRASDTQYF
TGTGCCAGCAGCCTGTCTAGCGGGAGGGCCTCAGATACGCAGTATTTT
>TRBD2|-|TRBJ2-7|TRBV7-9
CASSLSGSNTYEQYF
TGTGCCAGCAGCCTTAGCGGGAGTAACACCTACGAGCAGTACTTC
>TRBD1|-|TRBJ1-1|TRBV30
CAWGTGLNTEAFF
TGTGCCTGGGGGACAGGGCTGAACACTGAAGCTTTCTTT
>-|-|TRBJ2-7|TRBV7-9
CASSLPSSYEQYF
TGTGCCAGCAGCTTACCTAGCAGCTACGAGCAGTACTTC
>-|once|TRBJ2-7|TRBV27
CASSPTSPSSYEQYF
TGTGCCAGCAGCCCCACTAGCCCGAGCTCCTACGAGCAGTACTTC
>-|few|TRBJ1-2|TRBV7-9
CASSTDYGYTF
TGTGCCAGCAGCACGGACTATGGCTACACCTTC
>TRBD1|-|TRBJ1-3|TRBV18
CASSPRGDSFSGNTIYF
TGTGCCAGCTCACCACGTGGGGACAGTTTCTCTGGAAACACCATATATTTT
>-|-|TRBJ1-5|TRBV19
CASGTPVTFALDQHF
TGTGCCAGTGGGACACCCGTAACCTTTGCGCTAGACCAGCATTTT
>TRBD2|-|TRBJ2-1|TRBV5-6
CASSLEGLRGNEQFF
TGTGCCAGCAGCTTGGAAGGCCTGCGGGGGAATGAGCAGTTCTTC
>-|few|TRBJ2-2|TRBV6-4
CATRRTGLSRELFF
TGTGCCACCCGTCGTACAGGGCTTTCCCGGGAGCTGTTTTTT
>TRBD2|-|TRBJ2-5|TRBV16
CASSQLGLAGGETQYF
TGTGCCAGCAGCCAATTGGGACTAGCGGGAGGAGAGACCCAGTACTTC
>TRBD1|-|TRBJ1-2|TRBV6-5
CASSYSGGQGNYGYTF
TGTGCCAGCAGTTACTCCGGGGGACAGGGAAACTATGGCTACACCTTC
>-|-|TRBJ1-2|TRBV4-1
CASSPGGLGAPIYGYTF
TGCGCCAGCAGCCCTGGTGGATTGGGGGCGCCTATATATGGCTACACCTTC
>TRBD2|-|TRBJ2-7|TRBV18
CASSAPSGASYEQYF
TGTGCCAGCTCAGCCCCTAGCGGGGCCTCCTACGAGCAGTACTTC
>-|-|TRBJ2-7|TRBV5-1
CASSLEDKAYEQYF
TGCGCCAGCAGCTTGGAAGACAAAGCCTACGAGCAGTACTTC
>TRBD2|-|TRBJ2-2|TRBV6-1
CASSEATGLAGGTGELFF
TGTGCCAGCAGTGAAGCTACCGGACTAGCGGGAGGGACCGGGGAGCTGTTTTTT
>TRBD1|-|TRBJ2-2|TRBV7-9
CASSRTGLAGELFF
TGTGCCAGCAGCCGGACAGGTCTGGCCGGGGAGCTGTTTTTT
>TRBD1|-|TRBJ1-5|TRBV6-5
CASRLTGVSNQPQHF
TGTGCCAGCAGACTTACAGGGGTGAGCAATCAGCCCCAGCATTTT
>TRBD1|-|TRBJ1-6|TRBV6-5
CASSTQGADNSPLHF
TGTGCCAGCAGCACACAGGGGGCTGACAATTCACCCCTCCACTTT
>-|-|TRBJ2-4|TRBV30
CAWSPSRDSPNF
TGTGCCTGGAGTCCCTCCCGGGACTCGCCGAACTTC
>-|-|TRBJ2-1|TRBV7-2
CASIPIDSDEQFF
TGTGCCAGCATCCCCATTGATAGCGATGAGCAGTTCTTC
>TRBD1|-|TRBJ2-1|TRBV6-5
CASSPDRDNEQFF
TGTGCCAGCAGCCCCGACAGGGACAATGAGCAGTTCTTC
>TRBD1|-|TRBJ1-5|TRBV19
CASSPEGGGGQPQHF
TGTGCCAGTAGTCCAGAAGGGGGCGGCGGGCAGCCCCAGCATTTT
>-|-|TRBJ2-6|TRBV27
CASSFSSGANVLTF
TGTGCCAGCAGTTTCAGCTCTGGGGCCAACGTCCTGACTTTC
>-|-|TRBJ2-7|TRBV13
CASSFRRVGHEQYF
TGTGCCAGCAGCTTCCGCAGGGTTGGCCACGAGCAGTACTTC
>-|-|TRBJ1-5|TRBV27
CASSFRGSNQPQHF
TGTGCCAGCAGTTTCAGGGGATCTAATCAGCCCCAGCATTTT
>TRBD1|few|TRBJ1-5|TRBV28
CASSLWTTGLHQPQHF
TGTGCCAGCAGTTTATGGACGACAGGGCTCCATCAGCCCCAGCATTTT
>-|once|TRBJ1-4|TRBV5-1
CASSQTAGGNEKLFF
TGCGCCAGCAGCCAGACAGCGGGGGGTAATGAAAAACTGTTTTTT
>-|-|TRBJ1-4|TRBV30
CAWSGIQSRGGATNEKLFF
TGTGCCTGGAGTGGTATCCAGAGTCGTGGCGGCGCAACTAATGAAAAACTGTTTTTT
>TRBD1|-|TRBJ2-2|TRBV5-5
CASRPDRGSTGELFF
TGTGCCAGCAGGCCGGACAGGGGGAGCACCGGGGAGCTGTTTTTT
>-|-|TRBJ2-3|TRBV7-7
CASSPRDAFTDTQYF
TGTGCCAGCAGCCCGCGGGACGCTTTCACAGATACGCAGTATTTT
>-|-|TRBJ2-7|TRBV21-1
CASSFRRTLDLTCREQYF
TGTGCCAGCAGCTTTAGAAGGACTTTAGACCTGACCTGTCGCGAGCAGTACTTC
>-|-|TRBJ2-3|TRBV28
CASSSGRRDTDTQYF
TGTGCCAGCAGTTCGGGCAGGCGGGACACAGATACGCAGTATTTT
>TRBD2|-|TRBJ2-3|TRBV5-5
CASSSPFVLAGTDTQYF
TGTGCCAGCAGCTCCCCGTTCGTACTAGCGGGGACAGATACGCAGTATTTT
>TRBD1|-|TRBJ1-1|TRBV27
CASSFSSTGTTEAFF
TGTGCCAGCAGTTTTTCCTCGACAGGGACCACTGAAGCTTTCTTT
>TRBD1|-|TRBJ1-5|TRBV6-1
CASSDRTGFYNQPQHF
TGTGCCAGCAGTGATAGGACAGGGTTCTACAATCAGCCCCAGCATTTT
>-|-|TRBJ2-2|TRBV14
CASSQFAENTGELFF
TGTGCCAGCAGCCAATTTGCGGAGAACACCGGGGAGCTGTTTTTT
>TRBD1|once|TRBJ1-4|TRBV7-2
CASSRGQDREKLFF
TGTGCCAGCAGCCGCGGACAGGATCGTGAAAAACTGTTTTTT
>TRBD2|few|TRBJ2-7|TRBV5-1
CASSWGQRDAEQYF
TGCGCCAGCAGCTGGGGCCAGCGGGACGCCGAGCAGTACTTC
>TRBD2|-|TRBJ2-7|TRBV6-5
CASSPWGGEQYF
TGTGCCAGCAGCCCCTGGGGGGGCGAGCAGTACTTC
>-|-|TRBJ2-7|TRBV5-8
CASSLARGGYYEQYF
TGTGCCAGCAGCTTGGCCAGGGGCGGATACTACGAGCAGTACTTC
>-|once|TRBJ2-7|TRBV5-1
CASSLAAGASYEQYF
TGCGCCAGCAGCTTGGCGGCGGGGGCCTCCTACGAGCAGTACTTC
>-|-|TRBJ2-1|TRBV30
CAWSPPGSGNNEQFF
TGTGCCTGGAGTCCCCCCGGGTCCGGTAACAATGAGCAGTTCTTC
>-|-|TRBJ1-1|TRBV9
CASSGGHDTEAFF
TGTGCCAGCAGCGGGGGACACGACACTGAAGCTTTCTTT